This TCR beta chain was recorded in a study of blood T cell repertoires in COVID-19. Study summary: Samples of COVID-19 (acute and convalescent) were obtained from the United States, Italy and Spain. T cells, B-cell-depleted T cells, or PBMCs supplied cDNA or gDNA.

Original processing methods: By means of reference gene primer amplification, nucleated cell counts were estimated. Assay: immunoSEQ multiplex PCR; the TCRdb copy retains only in-frame clones and omits some. V, J and clone size are those of that table, while D and trimming were read from the DNA. The top ten hold under 3% of the sample, which has roughly 100,000 clones, approximately 86% seen once. The CDR3 sequence is 13 residues long. V lost 0 bases, J lost 2 bases, and 4 bases lay in between. This sequence originates from a man in his fifties with active or convalescent COVID-19. The chain uses TRBV12-3 or TRBV12-4 and TRBJ1-2; D uncertain. The sequenced sample consisted of peripheral blood. CDR3 sequence: CASSLAENYGYTF. In DNA form, the CDR3 reads TGTGCCAGCAGTTTAGCAGAGAACTATGGCTACACCTTC.